This TCR beta chain came from a study of response to subunit inactivated influenza vaccine. Overall study findings and caveats: Only a handful of new T cells, the authors suggested, are recruited with each seasonal influenza vaccination.

In the case of this clonotype: Its target is unknown.

TCRdb re-analysed the RT-PCR reads in MiXCR, keeping a single row per CDR3 protein. The sample yields 650,000 to 800,000 distinct CDR3 sequences, over 11% seen once. The CDR3 loop spans 14 amino acids. In germline, CDR1 is DFQATT, CDR2 SNEGSKA (reference sequence). J gave up 6 bases and V 5 bases, and 10 bases lay outside the gene matches. The specimen was PBMCs from blood, collected 14 to 15 days before vaccination. The receptor was isolated from a man aged 45 to 65 who received an inactivated influenza vaccine. The V gene is TRBV20-1, the J gene TRBJ2-1; 7 bases align to TRBD2. CDR3 sequence: CSAGWSGTRNEQFF. In DNA, the CDR3 is TGCAGTGCTGGCTGGAGCGGGACTCGCAATGAGCAGTTCTTC.